The 10 T cell receptor beta chains given below trace back to one sample, sequenced in a study of cytomegalovirus exposure and HLA in healthy donors. TCRdb keeps only in-frame clones here, not all; method: immunoSEQ multiplex PCR. The sample contains tens of thousands of clones, just over 90% of which appear only once. The sequencing input was PBMCs. These receptors originate from a man younger than 40 in good health and CMV-seronegative.

CDR3 residues: CASGLTAGELFF. The CDR3 nucleotides are TGTGCTAGTGGTTTGACTGCCGGGGAGCTGTTTTTT. The V and J genes are TRBV12-5 and TRBJ2-2; the D is unclear. CDR3 size: 12 residues. Per the germline V gene, CDR1 is LGHNT and CDR2 is FRNRAP. With 2 bases removed from V and 6 bases from J, the gap between germline ends came to 4 bases.

J is TRBJ2-5 and V is TRBV27, with D possibly matching TRBD2 (6 bases). This CDR3 is built from 14 residues. Per germline, CDR1 MNHEY and CDR2 SMNVEV (reference sequence). V was pared by 1 base and J by 5 bases, with 11 bases between. The CDR3 loop reads CASSLYTGGETQYF. The DNA for the CDR3 is TGTGCCAGCAGTTTATACACCGGGGGTGAGACCCAGTACTTC.

The rearrangement links TRBV10-3 to TRBJ1-1, with D unclear. Germline V lookup: CDR1 ENHRY, CDR2 SYGVKD. This CDR3 region has 12 residues. Deletions cut 2 bases from V and 4 bases from J, with 5 bases between. The DNA for the CDR3 is TGTGCCATCAGTGAGACTATCACTGAAGCTTTCTTT. Encoded protein: CAISETITEAFF.

This chain connects TRBV6-1 to TRBJ1-1; 8 positions agree with TRBD1. The V gene's germline CDR1 is MNHNS and CDR2 SASEGT. The CDR3 has 15 amino acids. V lost 0 bases to trimming and J lost 6 bases; unmatched junction nucleotides: 6. As DNA, the CDR3 is TGTGCCAGCAGTGAAGCGCACAGGGGGTTGGCTGAAGCTTTCTTT. Translation: CASSEAHRGLAEAFF.

This rearrangement joins TRBV5-5 to TRBJ1-1, with 7 bases lining up with TRBD1. Per germline, CDR1 SGHKS and CDR2 YYEKEE (reference sequence). The length of the CDR3 is 15 residues. V was clipped by 0 bases and J by 7 bases; unmatched bases: 9. The CDR3 loop is CASSLGLGTVGEAFF. CDR3 DNA: TGTGCCAGCAGCTTGGGTCTCGGGACAGTCGGTGAAGCTTTCTTT.

This chain connects TRBV6-6 to TRBJ2-1, with a tentative D call TRBD1 (6 bases). The CDR3 spans 16 residues. Germline V gene sequence: CDR1 MNHNY, CDR2 SVGAGI (reference sequence). V lost 6 bases, J lost 0 bases, and 15 bases lay in between. This chain's CDR3 is CASSNREKSSYNEQFF. CDR3 bases: TGTGCCAGCAGCAACAGGGAAAAAAGCTCCTACAATGAGCAGTTCTTC.

V is TRBV5-1 and J is TRBJ2-7; 10 positions match TRBD1. CDR1 and CDR2 from the germline V gene are SGHRS and YFSETQ. The CDR3 loop spans 15 amino acids. J lost 3 bases, V lost 0 bases, and 3 bases had no gene match. CDR3 region: CASSLGQGAVYEQYF. Here the CDR3 DNA reads TGCGCCAGCAGCTTGGGACAGGGGGCGGTCTACGAGCAGTACTTC.

CDR3 nucleotides: TGTGCCAGCAGGGGGCCGAGCGTGACTGAAGCTTTCTTT. Protein sequence: CASRGPSVTEAFF. The rearrangement uses TRBV2 and TRBJ1-1, with D maybe TRBD1 (5 bases). The V and J ends lost 6 bases and 5 bases respectively, with 13 bases between them. Germline CDR1 SNHLY, CDR2 FYNNEI. This CDR3 has 13 amino acids.

As regards this clone: Other DNA variants within this sample encode the same CDR3. The genes are TRBV19 and TRBJ2-2; TRBD1 matches 9 bases. Germline V gene data show CDR1 as LNHDA and CDR2 as SQIVND (reference sequence). Trimming cost V 9 bases and J 5 bases; bases outside gene matches: 4. CDR3 length equals 13 residues. This chain's CDR3 is CASRQGGTGELFF. DNA for the CDR3: TGTGCCAGCCGACAGGGGGGGACCGGGGAGCTGTTTTTT.

The chain uses TRBV5-1 and TRBJ2-5, with D perhaps TRBD1 (6 bases). Germline V lookup: CDR1 SGHRS, CDR2 YFSETQ. Trimming left V 5 bases short and J 0 bases short, with 14 bases between. This CDR3 is built from 15 residues. The CDR3, as DNA: TGCGCCAGCAGTGACAGGCCAGTTTACCAAGAGACCCAGTACTTC. It yields the protein CASSDRPVYQETQYF.